The next 32 T cell receptor beta chains were all read from a single sample in a study of PD-L1 blockade in urothelial cancer. Generated by immunoSEQ multiplex PCR, the TCRdb table keeps only in-frame clones and is missing some. The sample includes tens of thousands of clones, around 83% seen only once; the top ten take approximately 1.7%. This sample's time point: pretreatment peripheral blood. The sample consisted of PBMCs, taken around atezolizumab (anti-PD-L1) treatment. Receptor source: a man aged 50 to 59 with urothelial cancer.

About this clone itself: The CDR3 does not close with the conserved phenylalanine or tryptophan, likely indicating a read error. The chain employs TRBV15 and TRBJ1-2, with TRBD1 matching over 9 bases. There are 14 residues in the CDR3. CDR1 LNHNV and CDR2 YYDKDF come from the germline V gene (reference sequence). Germline trimming cut 3 bases from V and 2 bases from J; bases unmatched to any gene: 1. The CDR3, as DNA: TGTGCCACCAGCAGGGACAGGGGAAACTATGGCTACACCCTC. Translated: CATSRDRGNYGYTL.

V is TRBV2 and J is TRBJ1-1; D is unclear. The CDR3 covers 13 residues. Trimming pared 5 bases from V and 8 bases from J, leaving 15 bases between. CDR1 is SNHLY and CDR2 is FYNNEI in the germline V gene. The CDR3 loop reads CASSFRPGNEAFF. The CDR3 DNA reads as TGTGCCAGCAGTTTCAGACCGGGAAACGAAGCTTTCTTT.

The chain has TRBV18 and TRBJ2-7; TRBD2 matches at 13 bases. Trimming removed 2 bases from V and 4 bases from J; junction bases left unmatched: 11. The CDR3 loop spans 18 amino acids. From germline, CDR1 is KGHSH and CDR2 LQKENI. CDR3 protein: CASSPVSTSGRARYEQYF. The CDR3 DNA is TGTGCCAGCTCACCAGTTTCCACTAGCGGGAGGGCGCGGTACGAGCAGTACTTC.

The CDR3: CASSPGTGAVGEKLFF. The CDR3 DNA follows: TGTGCCAGCAGCCCCGGGACAGGGGCGGTTGGGGAAAAACTGTTTTTT. V is TRBV5-8 and J is TRBJ1-4; 10 nucleotides match TRBD1. J lost 8 bases, V lost 4 bases, and 11 bases had no gene match. CDR3 length: 16 amino acids. Germline loops: CDR1 SGHTS, CDR2 YDEGEE.

The gene calls are TRBV19 and TRBJ2-3; tentative D call: TRBD1 (5 bases). Germline-derived CDR1 and CDR2 are LNHDA and SQIVND (reference sequence). There are 16 residues in the CDR3. Trimming pared 2 bases from V and 6 bases from J, leaving 18 bases between. Here the CDR3 reads CASSILGRRNVDTQYF. CDR3 sequence (DNA): TGTGCCAGTAGTATATTGGGGCGGCGTAATGTGGATACGCAGTATTTT. Looking up the rest from reference TRBV19 and TRBJ2-3 gives the full variable domain: DGGITQSPKYLFRKEGQNVTLSCEQNLNHDAMYWYRQDPGQGLRLIYYSQIVNDFQKGDIAEGYSVSREKKESFPLTVTSAQKNPTAFYLCASSILGRRNVDTQYFGPGTRLTVL.

This clone has just one count. CDR3: CASSQDRGTSVSLYNEQFF. CDR3 sequence (DNA): TGTGCCAGCAGCCAGGACCGCGGGACTAGCGTTTCCCTTTACAATGAGCAGTTCTTC. J is TRBJ2-1 and V is TRBV14; TRBD2 matches at 10 bases. V lost 3 bases to trimming and J lost 4 bases; unmatched junction nucleotides: 15. CDR1 SGHDN and CDR2 FVKESK come from the germline V gene. The CDR3 runs 19 residues. The variable domain in full, with the rest retrieved from reference TRBV14 and TRBJ2-1, is EAGVTQFPSHSVIEKGQTVTLRCDPISGHDNLYWYRRVMGKEIKFLLHFVKESKQDESGMPNNRFLAERTGGTYSTLKVQPAELEDSGVYFCASSQDRGTSVSLYNEQFFGPGTRLTVL.

This chain connects TRBV7-2 to TRBJ2-1, with 8 bases fitting TRBD1. The CDR3 extends over 14 amino acids. V shed 5 bases, J shed 12 bases, and the junction held 12 bases outside the gene matches. Looked up from germline, CDR1 is SGHTA and CDR2 is FQGNSA. CDR3 amino acids: CASSPTGDLGSQFF. The DNA of the CDR3 is TGTGCCAGCAGCCCGACAGGGGATTTAGGTTCGCAGTTCTTC. Using reference TRBV7-2 and TRBJ2-1 for the parts outside the CDR3, the full variable domain is GAGVSQSPSNKVTEKGKDVELRCDPISGHTALYWYRQSLGQGLEFLIYFQGNSAPDKSGLPSDRFSAERTGGSVSTLTIQRTQQEDSAVYLCASSPTGDLGSQFFGPGTRLTVL.

V is TRBV11-1 and J is TRBJ2-5; a possible D gene is TRBD2 (5 bases). The V gene lost 5 bases and the J gene lost 5 bases, with 15 bases spanning the gap. This CDR3 region has 14 residues. CDR1 SGHAT and CDR2 FQDESV come from the germline V gene (reference sequence). The CDR3 region is CASSRGGLVETQYF. CDR3 nucleotides: TGTGCCAGCAGCCGAGGCGGGCTCGTGGAGACCCAGTACTTC. Together with reference TRBV11-1 and TRBJ2-5, the CDR3 gives the full variable domain: EAEVAQSPRYKITEKSQAVAFWCDPISGHATLYWYRQILGQGPELLVQFQDESVVDDSQLPKDRFSAERLKGVDSTLKIQPAELGDSAMYLCASSRGGLVETQYFGPGTRLLVL.

V usage is TRBV28 and J usage is TRBJ1-2; no clear D. The CDR3 is 14 residues long. V was clipped by 4 bases and J by 8 bases, with 17 bases between them. Germline values: CDR1 MDHEN, CDR2 SYDVKM. The DNA for the CDR3 is TGTGCCAGCAGTTCCCCTGCCCTGTTGCGCGGCTACACCTTC. Translation: CASSSPALLRGYTF.

V gene TRBV19 combines with J gene TRBJ1-1; 9 bases are a match to TRBD1. Trimming at V came to 11 bases and at J to 0 bases, leaving 16 bases not matched to a gene. The CDR3 is 17 residues long. CDR1 and CDR2 (germline): LNHDA, SQIVND (reference sequence). CDR3 DNA: TGTGCCGGAATCAGCACAGGGGGCGCGGCGTTGAACACTGAAGCTTTCTTT. Amino acid sequence: CAGISTGGAALNTEAFF.

This clone has a single count. The chain joins TRBV6-5 to TRBJ2-1, with 9 bases matching TRBD1. With 0 bases clipped from V and 13 bases from J, the junction kept 7 bases outside the gene matches. CDR3 length equals 14 residues. CDR1 is MNHEY and CDR2 is SVGAGI in the germline V gene. The CDR3 loop is CASSYSWGQGIQFF. The CDR3 DNA reads TGTGCCAGCAGTTACTCGTGGGGACAGGGTATTCAGTTCTTC.

This rearrangement joins TRBV11-2 to TRBJ1-2; unclear D gene. The CDR3 loop spans 13 amino acids. CDR1 and CDR2 from the germline V gene are SGHAT and FQNNGV. Trimming took off 1 base at V and 8 bases at J, with 11 bases between the two ends. The CDR3 loop is CASSLGSGLGYTF. The CDR3 bases are TGTGCCAGCAGCTTAGGTTCGGGTTTGGGCTACACCTTC. The entire variable domain, with the rest obtained from reference TRBV11-2 and TRBJ1-2, is as follows: EAGVAQSPRYKIIEKRQSVAFWCNPISGHATLYWYQQILGQGPKLLIQFQNNGVVDDSQLPKDRFSAERLKGVDSTLKIQPAKLEDSAVYLCASSLGSGLGYTFGSGTRLTVV.

The chain links TRBV15 to TRBJ2-7; possibly TRBD2 for D (6 bases). From germline, CDR1 is LNHNV and CDR2 YYDKDF (reference sequence). V lost 0 bases to trimming and J lost 5 bases, with 14 bases between them. The CDR3 totals 15 residues. CDR3 sequence: CATSRDPGGIDEQYF. Written as DNA, the CDR3 is TGTGCCACCAGCAGAGATCCCGGGGGAATTGACGAGCAGTACTTC.

The chain carries TRBV5-1 and TRBJ2-1, with 7 bases lining up with TRBD2. The CDR3 is made up of 15 amino acids. Germline CDR1 reads SGHRS; CDR2 reads YFSETQ. Trimming removed 0 bases from V and 5 bases from J; junction bases left unmatched: 5. The CDR3 DNA reads as TGCGCCAGCAGCTTGGCGCCTAGCGGAAACAATGAGCAGTTCTTC. Encoded protein: CASSLAPSGNNEQFF.

The chain is built from TRBV19 and TRBJ1-2, with 7 bases that match TRBD1. V was clipped by 4 bases and J by 4 bases; unmatched bases: 12. The CDR3 is 16 amino acids. The germline CDR1 and CDR2 sequences are LNHDA and SQIVND (reference sequence). The CDR3 sequence: CASSKRQGIVSYGYTF. CDR3 coding DNA: TGTGCCAGTAGTAAGAGACAGGGCATCGTTAGCTATGGCTACACCTTC.

V gene TRBV6-5 combines with J gene TRBJ1-5; no definite D call. The germline gives CDR1 MNHEY, CDR2 SVGAGI. Trimming stripped 6 bases from V and 4 bases from J, with 16 bases between. The CDR3 is 15 amino acids. The CDR3 loop reads CASSRRDSTNQPQHF. In DNA, the CDR3 is TGTGCCAGCAGCCGCCGAGACTCAACGAATCAGCCCCAGCATTTT.

V and J are TRBV10-3 and TRBJ2-7; no reliable D call. The CDR3 extends over 14 amino acids. In germline, CDR1 is ENHRY, CDR2 SYGVKD. V lost 0 bases, J lost 1 base, and 7 bases lay in between. The CDR3 reads CAISESAQSYEQYF. In nucleotides, the CDR3 is TGTGCCATCAGTGAGTCTGCACAGTCCTACGAGCAGTACTTC.

This clone was seen once. This chain links TRBV19 with TRBJ2-6; D perhaps matches TRBD2 (6 bases). The CDR3 length is 17 residues. V lost 0 bases to trimming and J lost 2 bases, with 11 bases between them. Germline CDR1 is LNHDA and CDR2 is SQIVND (reference sequence). The CDR3, as DNA: TGTGCCAGTAGTATAGATTGGACGGGAGCTGGGGCCAACGTCCTGACTTTC. Translating gives CASSIDWTGAGANVLTF.

The V call is TRBV6-1, the J call TRBJ2-7; 8 bases match TRBD2. V shed 5 bases, J shed 2 bases, and the junction held 2 bases outside the gene matches. This CDR3 is built from 13 residues. Germline CDR1 MNHNS, CDR2 SASEGT. The CDR3 DNA reads TGTGCCAGCAGTCAGGGACTAGCCTACGAGCAGTACTTC. It translates to CASSQGLAYEQYF.

As to this clone: Other DNA sequences in the sample encode the same CDR3. The CDR3 sequence is CASSPGSSYNEQFF. The CDR3 DNA reads TGTGCCAGCAGTCCCGGGAGTTCCTACAATGAGCAGTTCTTC. The chain is built from TRBV6-5 and TRBJ2-1, with D possibly TRBD2 on 6 matching bases. CDR1 and CDR2 (germline): MNHEY, SVGAGI. This CDR3 spans 14 amino acids. Trimming left V 5 bases short and J 1 base short, with 9 bases between.

V gene TRBV30 combines with J gene TRBJ1-1; D possibly corresponds to TRBD1 (5 bases). V lost 7 bases, J lost 3 bases, and 12 bases lay in between. The V gene's germline CDR1 is GTSNPN and CDR2 SVGIG (reference sequence). The CDR3 extends over 12 amino acids. The DNA of the CDR3 is TGTGCCTCAGGGTCGTGGGACACTGAAGCTTTCTTT. It encodes CASGSWDTEAFF.

This clone was seen a handful of times. Within the sample, other DNA sequences also encode this same CDR3. V and J are TRBV19 and TRBJ2-1, with 14 bases that match TRBD2. V dropped 6 bases and J dropped 2; count of bases not matched to a gene: 6. CDR1 and CDR2 from the germline V gene are LNHDA and SQIVND (reference sequence). This CDR3 has 17 residues. This CDR3 reads CASSSRTSGRTYNEQFF. The CDR3 DNA reads TGTGCCAGTAGCTCACGGACTAGCGGGAGGACCTACAATGAGCAGTTCTTC.

V and J are TRBV6-5 and TRBJ2-3; possible D gene TRBD2, 6 bases. Looked up from germline, CDR1 is MNHEY and CDR2 is SVGAGI. V was pared by 0 bases and J by 0 bases, with 10 bases between. CDR3 length: 16 residues. The CDR3: CASSYSPSGSTDTQYF. CDR3 nucleotide sequence: TGTGCCAGCAGTTACTCCCCGAGCGGGAGCACAGATACGCAGTATTTT.

This clone has only a few counts. This chain links TRBV29-1 with TRBJ2-7; TRBD1 agrees at 10 bases. The CDR3 is 15 residues long. V was pared by 4 bases and J by 1 base, with 7 bases of the junction left unmatched. Germline V gene data show CDR1 as SQVTM and CDR2 as ANQGSEA. This CDR3 reads CSVVSAGQGSYEQYF. For the CDR3, the DNA is TGCAGCGTTGTTTCCGCGGGACAGGGGTCCTACGAGCAGTACTTC.

This chain joins TRBV19 and TRBJ2-1, with 10 nucleotides matching TRBD2. The V gene end was trimmed by 3 bases and the J gene end by 9 bases; junction bases not matched to a gene: 14. This CDR3 spans 17 amino acids. Per germline, CDR1 LNHDA and CDR2 SQIVND (reference sequence). The CDR3 reads CASSIGGASGSAGEQFF. In DNA form, the CDR3 reads TGTGCCAGTAGTATTGGTGGGGCTAGCGGGAGTGCGGGTGAGCAGTTCTTC.

This chain connects TRBV7-8 to TRBJ2-2; 8 nucleotides agree with TRBD1. The germline CDR1 and CDR2 sequences are SGHVS and FQNEAQ. V shed 5 bases, J shed 5 bases, and the junction held 7 bases outside the gene matches. CDR3 length equals 15 residues. The CDR3 loop is CASSLRGLSTGELFF. CDR3 in DNA: TGTGCCAGCAGCCTCAGGGGGCTGAGTACCGGGGAGCTGTTTTTT.

This clone occurred a few times. V gene TRBV10-1 combines with J gene TRBJ2-1, with TRBD2 as a possible D gene (5 bases). Looked up from germline, CDR1 is WNHNN and CDR2 is SYGVQD (reference sequence). The CDR3 is made up of 13 amino acids. The V end was cut by 4 bases, the J end by 6 bases, with 10 bases between. The CDR3 DNA reads as TGCGCCAGCAGTGGTATGGGGAGCAATGAGCAGTTCTTC. Protein sequence: CASSGMGSNEQFF.

This clone was observed a handful of times. The chain uses TRBV14 and TRBJ2-7; tentatively, D is TRBD2 (5 bases). Per the germline V gene, CDR1 is SGHDN and CDR2 is FVKESK. Trimming took off 0 bases at V and 4 bases at J, with 16 bases between the two ends. This CDR3 has 16 amino acids. CDR3 protein: CASSQEFTDYPYEQYF. CDR3 coding DNA: TGTGCCAGCAGCCAAGAGTTTACCGACTATCCTTACGAGCAGTACTTC.

This chain joins TRBV18 and TRBJ2-7; D might be TRBD2 (6 bases). This CDR3 has 14 amino acids. The V gene's germline CDR1 is KGHSH and CDR2 LQKENI. The germline V and J ends were trimmed by 6 bases and 9 bases, with 21 bases remaining between them. Written as DNA, the CDR3 is TGTGCCAGCTCGCCGTGGGGCGGGGCTTCGAGGCAGTACTTC. This gives the protein CASSPWGGASRQYF.

This chain joins TRBV5-1 and TRBJ2-1; 7 nucleotides line up with TRBD2. The CDR3 covers 15 residues. Germline V gene sequence: CDR1 SGHRS, CDR2 YFSETQ. V was clipped by 5 bases and J by 6 bases; unmatched bases: 11. CDR3 protein: CASSSRPTGGNEQFF. The CDR3 region has the DNA TGCGCCAGCAGTTCTAGGCCCACGGGAGGCAATGAGCAGTTCTTC. Full variable domain (missing parts from reference TRBV5-1 and TRBJ2-1): KAGVTQTPRYLIKTRGQQVTLSCSPISGHRSVSWYQQTPGQGLQFLFEYFSETQRNKGNFPGRFSGRQFSNSRSEMNVSTLELGDSALYLCASSSRPTGGNEQFFGPGTRLTVL.

The chain combines TRBV19 with TRBJ1-4, with 10 bases fitting TRBD1. The CDR3 extends over 15 amino acids. With V trimmed by 7 bases and J by 5 bases, 7 bases remained unmatched. The germline gives CDR1 LNHDA, CDR2 SQIVND (reference sequence). CDR3 residues: CASTSGDRGNEKLFF. CDR3 coding DNA: TGTGCCAGTACTTCAGGGGACAGGGGAAATGAAAAACTGTTTTTT. Full variable domain (rest looked up from reference TRBV19 and TRBJ1-4): DGGITQSPKYLFRKEGQNVTLSCEQNLNHDAMYWYRQDPGQGLRLIYYSQIVNDFQKGDIAEGYSVSREKKESFPLTVTSAQKNPTAFYLCASTSGDRGNEKLFFGSGTQLSVL.

This clone has just a few counts. The chain carries TRBV11-3 and TRBJ2-1; 11 bases are a match to TRBD2. J lost 6 bases, V lost 3 bases, and 4 bases had no gene match. The CDR3 is made up of 15 amino acids. Germline lookup yields CDR1 SGHNT and CDR2 YENEEA. CDR3 in amino acids: CASSFGTSGVNEQFF. In DNA form, the CDR3 reads TGTGCCAGCAGCTTCGGGACTAGCGGTGTCAATGAGCAGTTCTTC.